This is a list of T cell receptor beta chains from one sample in a study of immune evolution from preneoplasia to lung adenocarcinoma. Repertoires were generated with immunoSEQ multiplex PCR, while TCRdb's copy carries only in-frame clones and drops some. The data show under 10,000 clones, with more than 75% seen just once and roughly 7.9% held by the top ten. Sequencing was carried out using FFPE adjacent normal lung tissue. The receptor set was obtained from a person aged 55-80 years with lung adenocarcinoma. Both conserved end residues are part of each CDR3. D genes are given only for firm matches. Not every row has a clone size; where given, it reads once, few, many or a size class.

.	TRBJ2-7	TRBV30	.	TGTGCCTGGAGCCCCCCGCGGGGCGAGCAGTACTTC	CAWSPPRGEQYF
.	TRBJ2-7	TRBV7-9	.	TGTGCCAGCAGCCCGTCCGGACCTGCGGCGGGAGAGCAGTACTTC	CASSPSGPAAGEQYF
.	TRBJ1-3	TRBV9	.	TGTGCCAGCAGCGTAGATGGTTGGATCGGCTCTGGAAACACCATATATTTT	CASSVDGWIGSGNTIYF
.	TRBJ2-3	TRBV20-1	.	TGCAGTGCCATCGAACAGAATACGCAGTATTTT	CSAIEQNTQYF
few	TRBJ2-2	TRBV6-6	.	TGTGCCAGCAGTCCCTCGGGGGAAGGCACCGGGGAGCTGTTTTTT	CASSPSGEGTGELFF
.	TRBJ1-2	TRBV29-1	.	TGCAGCGTTGAGGGTCTATCGGCAGCGTTGGATGGCTACACCTTC	CSVEGLSAALDGYTF
.	TRBJ1-2	TRBV20-1	.	TGCAGTGCTAGGTCCGGGCTCGGCTACACCTTC	CSARSGLGYTF
.	TRBJ2-3	TRBV10-3	.	TGTGCCATCAGTGAGTCTGCTATAGGAGATACGCAGTATTTT	CAISESAIGDTQYF
few	TRBJ2-3	TRBV6-6	.	TGTGCCAGCAGTTACACAGGACCCAATACTAGGGATACGCAGTATTTT	CASSYTGPNTRDTQYF
.	TRBJ2-5	TRBV5-1	.	TGCGCCAGCAGCGCGGGGTTTCAAGAGACCCAGTACTTC	CASSAGFQETQYF
.	TRBJ2-2	TRBV6-1	.	TGTGCCAGCAGCCCAGACAGGATCACCGGGGAGCTGTTTTTT	CASSPDRITGELFF